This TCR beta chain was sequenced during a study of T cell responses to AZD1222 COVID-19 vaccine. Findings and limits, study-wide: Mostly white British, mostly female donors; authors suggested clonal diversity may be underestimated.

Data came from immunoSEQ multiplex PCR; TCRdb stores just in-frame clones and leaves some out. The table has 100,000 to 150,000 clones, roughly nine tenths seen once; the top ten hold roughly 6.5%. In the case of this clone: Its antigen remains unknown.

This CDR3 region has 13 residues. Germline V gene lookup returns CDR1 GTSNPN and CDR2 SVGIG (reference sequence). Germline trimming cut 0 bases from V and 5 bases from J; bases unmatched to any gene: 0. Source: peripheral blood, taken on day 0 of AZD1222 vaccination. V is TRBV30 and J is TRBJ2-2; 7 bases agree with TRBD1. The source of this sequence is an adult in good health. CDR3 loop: CAWSVQGTGELFF. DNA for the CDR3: TGTGCCTGGAGTGTACAGGGGACCGGGGAGCTGTTTTTT.